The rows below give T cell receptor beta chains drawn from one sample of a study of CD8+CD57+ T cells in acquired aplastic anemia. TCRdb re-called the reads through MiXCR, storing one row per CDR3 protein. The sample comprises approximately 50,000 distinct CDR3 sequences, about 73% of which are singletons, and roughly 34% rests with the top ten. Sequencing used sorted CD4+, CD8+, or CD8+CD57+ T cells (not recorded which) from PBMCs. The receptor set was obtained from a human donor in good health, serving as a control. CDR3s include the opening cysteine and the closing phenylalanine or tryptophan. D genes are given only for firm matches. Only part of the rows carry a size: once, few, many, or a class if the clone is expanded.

CSAAGTANTEAFF	TGCAGTGCTGCCGGGACGGCGAACACTGAAGCTTTCTTT	TRBV20-1	TRBJ1-1	NA	NA
CASSDNRVHTGELFF	TGTGCCAGCAGTGATAACAGGGTTCACACCGGGGAGCTGTTTTTT	TRBV6-4	TRBJ2-2	NA	many
CSARLDRVNEQFF	TGCAGTGCTCGTCTTGACAGGGTTAATGAGCAGTTCTTC	TRBV20-1	TRBJ2-1	TRBD1	NA
CAINQGGETQYF	TGTGCCATCAATCAGGGAGGTGAGACCCAGTACTTC	TRBV10-3	TRBJ2-5	NA	once
CASSERTADNSPLHF	TGTGCCAGCAGTGAGCGAACGGCCGATAATTCACCCCTCCACTTT	TRBV6-1	TRBJ1-6	NA	medium-sized
CASSSRDRAPYEQYF	TGTGCCAGCAGTTCAAGGGACAGGGCACCCTACGAGCAGTACTTC	TRBV24-1	TRBJ2-7	TRBD1	NA
CASSLATGYEQYF	TGTGCCAGCAGCTTAGCGACGGGATACGAGCAGTACTTC	TRBV7-6	TRBJ2-7	NA	NA
CASSEGTVKYGYTF	TGTGCCAGCAGTGAAGGGACAGTGAAGTATGGCTACACCTTC	TRBV2	TRBJ1-2	NA	NA
CASSLAGGSSTDTQYF	TGTGCCAGCAGCTTAGCAGGGGGGTCTAGCACAGATACGCAGTATTTT	TRBV7-2	TRBJ2-3	NA	few
CASSRRETQYF	TGTGCCAGTAGTAGGCGCGAGACCCAGTACTTC	TRBV19	TRBJ2-5	NA	NA
CASSRQSQAFF	TGTGCCAGTAGTAGGCAGAGTCAAGCTTTCTTT	TRBV19	TRBJ1-1	NA	NA